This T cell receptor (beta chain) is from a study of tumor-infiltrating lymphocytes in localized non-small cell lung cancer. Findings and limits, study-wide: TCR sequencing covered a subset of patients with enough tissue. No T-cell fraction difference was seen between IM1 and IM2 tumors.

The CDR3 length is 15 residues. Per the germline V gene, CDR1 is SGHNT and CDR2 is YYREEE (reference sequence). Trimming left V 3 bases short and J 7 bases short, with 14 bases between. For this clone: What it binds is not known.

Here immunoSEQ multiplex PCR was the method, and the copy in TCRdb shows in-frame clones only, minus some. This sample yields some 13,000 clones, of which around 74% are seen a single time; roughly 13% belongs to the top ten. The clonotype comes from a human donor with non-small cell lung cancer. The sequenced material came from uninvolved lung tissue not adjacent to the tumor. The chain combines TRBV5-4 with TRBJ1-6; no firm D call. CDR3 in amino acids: CASSSFGQPNSPLHF. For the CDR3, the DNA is TGTGCCAGCAGCTCCTTTGGGCAGCCCAATTCACCCCTCCACTTT.